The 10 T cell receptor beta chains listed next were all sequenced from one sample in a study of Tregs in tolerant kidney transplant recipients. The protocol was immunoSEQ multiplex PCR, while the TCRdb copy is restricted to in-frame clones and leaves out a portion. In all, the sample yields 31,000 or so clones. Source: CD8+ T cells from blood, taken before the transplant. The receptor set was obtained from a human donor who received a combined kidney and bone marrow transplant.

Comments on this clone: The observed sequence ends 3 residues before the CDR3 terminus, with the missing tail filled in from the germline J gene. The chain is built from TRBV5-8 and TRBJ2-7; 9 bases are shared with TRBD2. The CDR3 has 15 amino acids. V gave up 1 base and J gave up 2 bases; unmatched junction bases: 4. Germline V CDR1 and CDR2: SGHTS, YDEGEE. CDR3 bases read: TGTGCCAGCAGCTTGATAGCGGGAGTGGCCTACGAG. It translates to CASSLIAGVAYE. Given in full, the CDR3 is CASSLIAGVAYEQYF.

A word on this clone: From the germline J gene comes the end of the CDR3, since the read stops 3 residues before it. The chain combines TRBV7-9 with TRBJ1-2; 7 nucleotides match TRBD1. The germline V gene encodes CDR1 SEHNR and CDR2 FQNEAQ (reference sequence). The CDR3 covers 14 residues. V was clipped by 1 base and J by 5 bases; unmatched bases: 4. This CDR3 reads CASSLGDSHYGYTF. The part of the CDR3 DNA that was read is TGTGCCAGCAGCTTAGGGGACAGCCATTATGGC.

This CDR3 reads CASSPPGRDEKLFF. Incomplete CDR3 DNA: TGTGCCAGCTCACCACCGGGCAGAGATGAAAAA. V gene TRBV18 combines with J gene TRBJ1-4; D is unresolved. The missing CDR3 end, 3 residues past where the read stops, is filled in from the germline J gene. V was pared by 0 bases and J by 6 bases, with 8 bases between. Germline V lookup: CDR1 KGHSH, CDR2 LQKENI. The CDR3 totals 14 residues.

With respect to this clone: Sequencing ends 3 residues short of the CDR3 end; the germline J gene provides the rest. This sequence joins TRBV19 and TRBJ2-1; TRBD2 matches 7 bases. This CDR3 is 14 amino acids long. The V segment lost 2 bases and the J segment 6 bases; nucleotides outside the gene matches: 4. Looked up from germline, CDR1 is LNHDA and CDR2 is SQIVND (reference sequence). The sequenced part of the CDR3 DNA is TGTGCCAGTAGTATACTTAGCGGGCGCAATGAG. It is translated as CASSILSGRNE. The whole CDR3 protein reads CASSILSGRNEQFF.

Partial CDR3 DNA: TGCAGCGTTGGACTCTCCACCTACAATGAG. Amino acids: CSVGLSTYNE. The entire CDR3 reads CSVGLSTYNEQFF. This chain joins TRBV29-1 and TRBJ2-1; D unresolved. The read falls 3 residues short of the CDR3 end, and the missing part is taken from the germline J gene. The germline V and J ends were trimmed by 4 bases and 2 bases, with 9 bases remaining between them. The V gene's germline CDR1 is SQVTM and CDR2 ANQGSEA. CDR3 size: 13 residues.

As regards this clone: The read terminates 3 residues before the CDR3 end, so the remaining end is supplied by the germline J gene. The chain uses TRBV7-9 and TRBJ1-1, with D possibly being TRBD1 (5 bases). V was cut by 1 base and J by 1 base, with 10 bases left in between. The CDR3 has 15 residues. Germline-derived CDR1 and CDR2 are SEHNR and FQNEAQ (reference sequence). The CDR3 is CASSLVSGQNTEAFF. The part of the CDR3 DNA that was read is TGTGCCAGCAGCTTAGTTAGTGGACAGAACACTGAA.

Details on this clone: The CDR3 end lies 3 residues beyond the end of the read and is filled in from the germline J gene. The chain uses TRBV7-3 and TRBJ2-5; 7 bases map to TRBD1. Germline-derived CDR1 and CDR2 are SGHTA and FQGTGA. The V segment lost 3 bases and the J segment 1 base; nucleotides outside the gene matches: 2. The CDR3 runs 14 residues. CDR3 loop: CASSLSGGQETQYF. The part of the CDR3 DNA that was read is TGTGCCAGCAGCTTGTCAGGGGGCCAAGAGACC.

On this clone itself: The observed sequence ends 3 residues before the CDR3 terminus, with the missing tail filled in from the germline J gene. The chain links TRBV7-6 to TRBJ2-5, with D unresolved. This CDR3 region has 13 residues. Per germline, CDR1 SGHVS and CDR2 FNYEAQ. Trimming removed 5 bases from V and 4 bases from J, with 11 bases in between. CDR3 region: CASSLRLRETQYF. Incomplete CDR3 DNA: TGTGCCAGCAGCCTACGGTTGCGAGAGACC.

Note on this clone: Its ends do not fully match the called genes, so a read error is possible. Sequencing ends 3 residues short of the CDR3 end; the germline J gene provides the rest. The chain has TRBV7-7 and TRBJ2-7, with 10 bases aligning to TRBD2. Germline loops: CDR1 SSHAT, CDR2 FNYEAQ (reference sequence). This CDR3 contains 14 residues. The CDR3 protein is CASSPGLAVYEQYF. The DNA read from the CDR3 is TGTGCTAGCAGCCCTGGACTAGCGGTGTACGAG.

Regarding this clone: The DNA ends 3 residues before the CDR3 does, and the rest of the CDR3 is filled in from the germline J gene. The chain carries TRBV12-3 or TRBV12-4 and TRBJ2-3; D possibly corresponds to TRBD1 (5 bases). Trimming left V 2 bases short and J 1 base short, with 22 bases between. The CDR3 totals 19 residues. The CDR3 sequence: CASSLPVPGNLRGTDTQYF. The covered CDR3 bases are TGTGCCAGCAGTTTACCGGTCCCAGGGAATCTCAGGGGCACAGATACG.